This T cell receptor beta chain stems from a study of blood T cell repertoires in COVID-19. The overall study: There were acute and convalescent COVID-19 samples, and they came from the United States, Italy and Spain. Sources were T cells, B-cell-depleted T cells, or PBMCs; the material itself was cDNA or gDNA.

Study processing details: Estimated nucleated cell counts came from reference gene primer amplification. Data came from immunoSEQ multiplex PCR; TCRdb stores just in-frame clones and leaves some out. The V and J calls and clone size were taken over from that table, and D and trimming were inferred from the DNA. The sample lists 100,000 to 120,000 clones; about 80% were seen once. V lost 1 base, J lost 0 bases, and 17 bases stayed unmatched. Per germline, CDR1 LNHNV and CDR2 YYDKDF (reference sequence). There are 21 residues in the CDR3. The sample holds a few counts of this clone. The sequence derives from a woman older than 75 with active or convalescent COVID-19. The rearrangement joins TRBV15 to TRBJ2-1, with TRBD2 identical over 8 bases. The sequencing input was peripheral blood. DNA for the CDR3: TGTGCCACCAGCAGAGGTTTGGCTAGCGGGCGTTATTTAAGCTCCTACAATGAGCAGTTCTTC. It codes for CATSRGLASGRYLSSYNEQFF.